The 29 T cell receptor beta chains presented below share a single source sample, sequenced in a study of blood T cell repertoires in COVID-19. The method was immunoSEQ multiplex PCR; TCRdb's version includes in-frame clones alone and lacks a portion of them. This repertoire shows about 50,000 clones, roughly nine tenths found once; its top ten account for approximately 26%. Sequencing was done on a sample of peripheral blood. The receptors here all came from a human donor in a cohort sampled during active COVID-19.

The gene calls are TRBV6-1 and TRBJ2-5; D is possibly TRBD2 (7 bases). Trimming left V 3 bases short and J 6 bases short, with 14 bases between. The CDR3 totals 14 residues. From germline, CDR1 is MNHNS and CDR2 SASEGT. CDR3 DNA sequence: TGTGCCAGCAGTGAGTCGGGGGGCCTCCAGACCCAGTACTTC. This encodes CASSESGGLQTQYF.

This clone is a singleton in its sample. This chain uses TRBV6-2 or TRBV6-3 with TRBJ1-2; 11 nucleotides line up with TRBD1. The CDR3 consists of 15 residues. Unmatched junction bases numbered 5, after V lost 5 bases and J lost 3 bases. Germline V gene sequence: CDR1 MNHEY, CDR2 SVGEGT. CDR3 protein: CASSTRDRGYYGYTF. CDR3 in DNA: TGTGCCAGCAGTACCAGGGACAGGGGGTACTATGGCTACACCTTC.

This chain connects TRBV9 to TRBJ2-3, with a weak D call TRBD1 (7 bases). V lost 7 bases and J 1 base, leaving 16 bases between the germline ends. The CDR3 runs 15 residues. The germline CDR1 and CDR2 sequences are SGDLS and YYNGEE. The chain's CDR3 is CASDRGGGGTDTQYF. CDR3 coding DNA: TGTGCCAGCGATCGCGGAGGGGGCGGCACAGATACGCAGTATTTT.

The chain combines TRBV14 with TRBJ2-3; D gene uncertain. CDR1 is SGHDN, CDR2 FVKESK, per germline. Trimming removed 3 bases at V and 5 bases at J, with 18 bases between. The CDR3 runs to 16 residues. The CDR3 region is CASSQAGFPPKDTQYF. CDR3 sequence (DNA): TGTGCCAGCAGCCAGGCAGGCTTTCCACCCAAAGATACGCAGTATTTT.

J is TRBJ2-1 and V is TRBV11-3; TRBD2 matches 12 bases. The germline V gene has CDR1 SGHNT and CDR2 YENEEA. Unmatched junction bases numbered 8, after V lost 6 bases and J lost 8 bases. The CDR3 has 15 residues. CDR3 DNA: TGTGCCAGCAGGAGGGGGACTAGCGGGTACCATGAGCAGTTCTTC. Translating gives CASRRGTSGYHEQFF.

The chain uses TRBV27 and TRBJ2-1, with 9 bases that match TRBD2. The CDR3 runs to 14 residues. Germline CDR1 MNHEY, CDR2 SMNVEV (reference sequence). With 2 bases clipped from V and 8 bases from J, the junction kept 4 bases outside the gene matches. CDR3 loop: CASSLAGGKHEQFF. The CDR3 DNA reads as TGTGCCAGCAGTTTAGCGGGAGGGAAGCATGAGCAGTTCTTC.

The chain is built from TRBV28 and TRBJ2-7, with 8 bases that match TRBD2. V trimming: 4 bases; J trimming: 3 bases; junction bases outside the gene matches: 5. CDR3 size: 14 residues. CDR1 and CDR2 (germline): MDHEN, SYDVKM. CDR3 sequence (DNA): TGTGCCAGCAGTTCCCCCGGGGGGGACTACGAGCAGTACTTC. Translation: CASSSPGGDYEQYF.

J is TRBJ2-5 and V is TRBV19; the D gene is possibly TRBD1 (6 bases). V dropped 1 base and J dropped 7 bases, with 10 bases sitting between them. Germline lookup yields CDR1 LNHDA and CDR2 SQIVND (reference sequence). CDR3 length: 13 amino acids. The DNA for the CDR3 is TGTGCCAGTAGTATAGGACAGGAACGGACCCAGTACTTC. This codes for CASSIGQERTQYF.

This clone is a singleton in its sample. The chain is built from TRBV21-1 and TRBJ1-4; TRBD1 is the table's D call, not checked against the DNA. TRBV21-1 corresponds to a pseudogene. The CDR3 covers 16 residues. This chain's CDR3 is CASSRGQRATNEKLFF. In DNA, the CDR3 is TGTGCCAGCAGCAGGGGACAGCGTGCAACTAATGAAAAACTGTTTTTT.

The V call is TRBV9, the J call TRBJ2-6; D gene ambiguous. The length of the CDR3 is 15 residues. Germline assignment: CDR1 SGDLS and CDR2 YYNGEE. V was shortened by 3 bases and J by 4 bases, with 11 bases between the two germline ends. CDR3 sequence reads: CASSGYKSGANVLTF. The CDR3 DNA follows: TGTGCCAGCAGCGGGTACAAATCCGGGGCCAACGTCCTGACTTTC.

The genes are TRBV11-3 and TRBJ2-1, with 12 bases identical to TRBD2. Germline values: CDR1 SGHNT, CDR2 YENEEA. J lost 5 bases, V lost 0 bases, and 8 bases had no gene match. This CDR3 has 18 amino acids. The CDR3 sequence: CASSLDPASGRAHNEQFF. DNA of the CDR3: TGTGCCAGCAGCTTAGATCCCGCTAGCGGGAGGGCCCACAATGAGCAGTTCTTC.

The J gene is TRBJ1-4, the V gene TRBV7-8, with a weak D call TRBD1 (5 bases). CDR1 is SGHVS, CDR2 FQNEAQ, per germline. The CDR3 spans 14 residues. The germline V and J ends were trimmed by 5 bases and 5 bases, with 12 bases remaining between them. For the CDR3, the DNA is TGTGCCAGCAGCCCCGGCTGGGGCAATGAAAAACTGTTTTTT. Protein product: CASSPGWGNEKLFF.

This clone was observed a handful of times. This chain links TRBV24-1 with TRBJ2-3; weak D call: TRBD2 (6 bases). Germline CDR1 KGHDR, CDR2 SFDVKD. The CDR3 spans 15 residues. The V gene lost 6 bases and the J gene lost 0 bases, with 12 bases spanning the gap. The CDR3 region has the DNA TGTGCCACCAGTTCCCGCGGGATAAGCACAGATACGCAGTATTTT. Translating it yields CATSSRGISTDTQYF.

The rearrangement uses TRBV15 and TRBJ1-5; D is undetermined. The CDR3 is 16 amino acids. Germline CDR1 LNHNV, CDR2 YYDKDF (reference sequence). Trimming pared 0 bases from V and 0 bases from J, leaving 9 bases between. Written as DNA, the CDR3 is TGTGCCACCAGCAGAGACGGGGTGAATAGCAATCAGCCCCAGCATTTT. Protein: CATSRDGVNSNQPQHF.

The chain uses TRBV7-2 and TRBJ2-1; the match to TRBD2 covers 7 bases. This CDR3 is built from 17 residues. Per germline, CDR1 SGHTA and CDR2 FQGNSA. V was pared by 5 bases and J by 12 bases, with 22 bases of the junction left unmatched. This CDR3 reads CASSAPEARESRSGQFF. DNA for the CDR3: TGTGCCAGCAGCGCCCCTGAGGCGCGGGAGAGTCGGAGTGGGCAGTTCTTC.

The genes are TRBV18 and TRBJ2-1, with unresolved D. Trimming removed 0 bases from V and 0 bases from J, with 9 bases in between. CDR1 KGHSH and CDR2 LQKENI come from the germline V gene. This CDR3 is built from 16 residues. In DNA, the CDR3 is TGTGCCAGCTCACCACCGAACAGAGTCTCCTACAATGAGCAGTTCTTC. As protein: CASSPPNRVSYNEQFF. Variable domain in full (rest from reference TRBV18 and TRBJ2-1): NAGVMQNPRHLVRRRGQEARLRCSPMKGHSHVYWYRQLPEEGLKFMVYLQKENIIDESGMPKERFSAEFPKEGPSILRIQQVVRGDSAAYFCASSPPNRVSYNEQFFGPGTRLTVL.

The V call is TRBV5-1, the J call TRBJ1-1; D not certain. The germline gives CDR1 SGHRS, CDR2 YFSETQ. The CDR3 loop spans 13 amino acids. The ends were cut back, 5 bases at V and 0 bases at J, with 8 bases in the middle. The CDR3 DNA sequence: TGCGCCAGCAGAACAGCCATGAACACTGAAGCTTTCTTT. It specifies CASRTAMNTEAFF.

This sequence joins TRBV5-6 and TRBJ1-3; 7 bases are shared with TRBD1. This CDR3 has 15 residues. J was trimmed by 7 bases and V by 3 bases; bases with no gene match: 10. Germline loops: CDR1 SGHDT, CDR2 YYEEEE. The chain's CDR3 is CASSWLTGDSNTIYF. The CDR3 nucleotides are TGTGCCAGCAGCTGGTTAACAGGGGACTCGAACACCATATATTTT.

This clone was recorded only once. Compared with germline, one end of the junction differs, possibly owing to a read error. The chain is built from TRBV7-9 and TRBJ2-7; a possible D gene is TRBD2 (7 bases). From germline, CDR1 is SEHNR and CDR2 FQNEAQ (reference sequence). The CDR3 runs to 13 residues. The CDR3 DNA reads TGTGCCAGCAGCGTCGACGGGGGGCGGATTTGGAACTTC. Its translation: CASSVDGGRIWNF.

The gene calls are TRBV5-1 and TRBJ2-3; TRBD2 matches at 8 bases. Germline values: CDR1 SGHRS, CDR2 YFSETQ. The junction had 1 base not matched to a gene; V was cut back by 1 base and J by 6 bases. The CDR3 sequence is 13 residues long. The CDR3 DNA reads as TGCGCCAGCAGCTTGCCTAGCGGGGATACGCAGTATTTT. It yields the protein CASSLPSGDTQYF. Variable domain in full (rest from reference TRBV5-1 and TRBJ2-3): KAGVTQTPRYLIKTRGQQVTLSCSPISGHRSVSWYQQTPGQGLQFLFEYFSETQRNKGNFPGRFSGRQFSNSRSEMNVSTLELGDSALYLCASSLPSGDTQYFGPGTRLTVL.

A single count supports this clone. This chain uses TRBV5-4 with TRBJ1-1; 10 bases match TRBD1. Germline assignment: CDR1 SGHNT and CDR2 YYREEE (reference sequence). The V segment lost 2 bases and the J segment 4 bases; nucleotides outside the gene matches: 8. The CDR3 loop spans 16 amino acids. This CDR3 is CASSLNPRDRGTEAFF. The CDR3 DNA follows: TGTGCCAGCAGCTTAAATCCCCGGGACAGGGGCACTGAAGCTTTCTTT.

The J gene is TRBJ1-1, the V gene TRBV28, with 9 bases identical to TRBD1. This CDR3 is 16 amino acids long. V dropped 7 bases and J dropped 4; count of bases not matched to a gene: 13. Germline values: CDR1 MDHEN, CDR2 SYDVKM. CDR3 DNA sequence: TGTGCCAGCATACCCTCGGGACAGGGTAGACTCACTGAAGCTTTCTTT. Protein: CASIPSGQGRLTEAFF.

V and J are TRBV5-4 and TRBJ1-2; the D gene is possibly TRBD1 (5 bases). Germline-derived CDR1 and CDR2 are SGHNT and YYREEE (reference sequence). The CDR3 has 15 residues. V lost 0 bases and J 6 bases, leaving 15 bases between the germline ends. The CDR3 DNA sequence: TGTGCCAGCAGCTTGGAAACAGGTAACATCGATGGCTACACCTTC. This sequence encodes CASSLETGNIDGYTF.

The rearrangement joins TRBV24-1 to TRBJ1-3, with unresolved D. This CDR3 comprises 17 residues. V shed 9 bases and J shed 5 bases, with 25 bases lying between them. Germline CDR1 and CDR2: KGHDR and SFDVKD. The CDR3 DNA sequence: TGTGCCACCCTAACAGTGTTAGGGAGGAAAATTAGAAACACCATATATTTT. This codes for CATLTVLGRKIRNTIYF.

This chain uses TRBV6-2 or TRBV6-3 with TRBJ1-1, with D unresolved. V was clipped by 4 bases and J by 1 base, with 4 bases between them. This CDR3 region has 12 residues. The germline CDR1 and CDR2 sequences are MNHEY and SVGEGT. The DNA of the CDR3 is TGTGCCAGCAGTTGGGCGAACACTGAAGCTTTCTTT. Translated: CASSWANTEAFF.

Only one count was recorded for this clone. This rearrangement joins TRBV7-2 to TRBJ2-1; TRBD2 matches 10 bases. The CDR3 loop spans 16 amino acids. Germline CDR1 reads SGHTA; CDR2 reads FQGNSA. With V trimmed by 1 base and J by 7 bases, 7 bases remained unmatched. CDR3 protein: CASSLGASGRMNEQFF. CDR3 bases: TGTGCCAGCAGCTTAGGGGCTAGCGGGAGAATGAATGAGCAGTTCTTC.

J is TRBJ1-1 and V is TRBV28; D is perhaps TRBD1 (5 bases). CDR1 and CDR2 from the germline V gene are MDHEN and SYDVKM. This CDR3 spans 15 amino acids. V shed 6 bases and J shed 3 bases, with 17 bases lying between them. The CDR3 spells CASSPSRQIYTEAFF. CDR3 bases: TGTGCCAGCAGCCCCAGCAGACAGATTTACACTGAAGCTTTCTTT.

The chain has TRBV3-1 (or the pseudogene TRBV3-2) and TRBJ1-3; 7 nucleotides agree with TRBD1. Germline lookup yields CDR1 LGHDT and CDR2 YNNKEL (reference sequence). Germline trimming cut 7 bases from V and 0 bases from J; bases unmatched to any gene: 6. The CDR3 extends over 15 amino acids. CDR3 nucleotide sequence: TGTGCCAGCACCTGGGACAGAGACTCTGGAAACACCATATATTTT. As protein: CASTWDRDSGNTIYF.

V is TRBV29-1 and J is TRBJ2-3, with 10 nucleotides matching TRBD1. The ends lost 4 bases at V and 5 bases at J; junction bases unmatched: 3. The CDR3 length is 13 residues. CDR1 SQVTM and CDR2 ANQGSEA come from the germline V gene. The CDR3 nucleotides read TGCAGCGTTGGACAGGGGGCCGGAGATACGCAGTATTTT. It encodes CSVGQGAGDTQYF.